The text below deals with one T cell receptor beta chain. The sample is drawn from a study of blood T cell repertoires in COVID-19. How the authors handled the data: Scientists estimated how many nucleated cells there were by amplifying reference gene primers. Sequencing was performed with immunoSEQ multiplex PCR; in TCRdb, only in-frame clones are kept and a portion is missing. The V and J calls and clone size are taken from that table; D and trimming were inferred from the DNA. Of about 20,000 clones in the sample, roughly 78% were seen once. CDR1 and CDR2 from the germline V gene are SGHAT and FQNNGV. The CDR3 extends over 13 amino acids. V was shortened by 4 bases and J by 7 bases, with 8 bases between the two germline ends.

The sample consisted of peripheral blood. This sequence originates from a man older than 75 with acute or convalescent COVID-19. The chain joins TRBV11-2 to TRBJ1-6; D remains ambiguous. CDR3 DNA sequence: TGTGCCAGCAGCTCCGAGAGCAATTCACCCCTCCACTTT. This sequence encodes CASSSESNSPLHF. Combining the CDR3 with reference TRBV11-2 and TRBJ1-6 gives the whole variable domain EAGVAQSPRYKIIEKRQSVAFWCNPISGHATLYWYQQILGQGPKLLIQFQNNGVVDDSQLPKDRFSAERLKGVDSTLKIQPAKLEDSAVYLCASSSESNSPLHFGNGTRLTVT.